This TCR beta chain came from a study of response to subunit inactivated influenza vaccine. TCRdb independently ran MiXCR on the RT-PCR reads; one entry per CDR3 protein. The table records hundreds of thousands of distinct CDR3 sequences, around a sixth of them present only once. The study, taken as a whole, reports: Authors suggested that a seasonal influenza vaccination recruits few new T cells each time.

Turning to this clonotype: Its cognate antigen is unknown.

The sequenced sample was PBMCs from blood, obtained roughly 12 days after vaccination. The TCR was taken from a man in his fifties who received an inactivated influenza vaccine.

The CDR3 is CSVFFTGELFF. The CDR3 DNA sequence: TGCAGCGTCTTTTTCACCGGGGAGCTGTTTTTT. J is TRBJ2-2 and V is TRBV29-1; D unresolved. The ends were cut back, 6 bases at V and 4 bases at J, with 6 bases in the middle. The CDR3 runs to 11 residues. CDR1 and CDR2 (germline): SQVTM, ANQGSEA.